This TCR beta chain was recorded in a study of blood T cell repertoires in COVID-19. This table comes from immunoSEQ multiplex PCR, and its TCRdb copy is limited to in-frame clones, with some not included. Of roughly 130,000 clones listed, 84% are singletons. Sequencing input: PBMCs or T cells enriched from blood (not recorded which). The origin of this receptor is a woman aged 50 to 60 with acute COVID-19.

CDR3: CATIQGRGPNQPQHF. The CDR3 DNA sequence: TGTGCCACCATACAGGGAAGGGGGCCCAATCAGCCCCAGCATTTT. The V call is TRBV28, the J call TRBJ1-5; TRBD1 matches 7 bases. This CDR3 is 15 amino acids long. Germline V gives CDR1 MDHEN, CDR2 SYDVKM. V lost 10 bases and J lost 3; bases outside the gene matches: 12.